This entry lists 12 T cell receptor beta chains sequenced from one sample in a study of OX40 agonist ivuxolimab in advanced cancers. Using immunoSEQ multiplex PCR, the repertoire was profiled, and TCRdb retains in-frame clones only, with some absent. This table holds 84,000 or so clones, approximately 91% found once. The sample was CD4+ or CD8+ T cells sorted from blood, taken in a trial of the OX40 agonist ivuxolimab. All receptors derive from an adult with an advanced solid tumor such as melanoma, head and neck, liver or kidney cancer.

J is TRBJ1-6 and V is TRBV6-6, with TRBD1 identical over 8 bases. V shed 8 bases, J shed 1 base, and the junction held 7 bases outside the gene matches. The CDR3 covers 16 residues. The V gene's germline CDR1 is MNHNY and CDR2 SVGAGI (reference sequence). The DNA for the CDR3 is TGTGCCAGCGGAGAAACAGGGGGATCCTATAATTCACCCCTCCACTTT. Its translation is CASGETGGSYNSPLHF.

The V gene is TRBV9, the J gene TRBJ2-3, with TRBD2 identical over 12 bases. This CDR3 is built from 17 residues. V lost 0 bases to trimming and J lost 0 bases; unmatched junction nucleotides: 2. Germline V lookup: CDR1 SGDLS, CDR2 YYNGEE. Here the CDR3 DNA reads TGTGCCAGCAGCGTAGCGGGACTAGCGGGTAGCACAGATACGCAGTATTTT. This gives the protein CASSVAGLAGSTDTQYF.

This chain connects TRBV5-6 to TRBJ1-6, with 9 bases identical to TRBD1. The CDR3 has 17 residues. Germline loops: CDR1 SGHDT, CDR2 YYEEEE. V trimming: 2 bases; J trimming: 8 bases; junction bases outside the gene matches: 11. The CDR3, as DNA: TGTGCCAGCAGCTTTTTCCGCCCGGGACAGGGTTATTCACCCCTCCACTTT. Translating gives CASSFFRPGQGYSPLHF.

The chain carries TRBV27 and TRBJ2-1; 9 positions match TRBD2. The CDR3 sequence is 17 residues long. Trimming took 6 bases from V and 4 from J; bases not matched to a gene: 13. From germline, CDR1 is MNHEY and CDR2 SMNVEV (reference sequence). CDR3 region: CASSRLLMAGGYNEQFF. The CDR3 nucleotides are TGTGCCAGCAGCCGGCTCCTGATGGCGGGGGGGTACAATGAGCAGTTCTTC.

The V and J genes are TRBV4-1 and TRBJ2-2; unclear D gene. Germline V gene data show CDR1 as MGHRA and CDR2 as YSYEKL. The V end lost 3 bases, the J end lost 2 bases, and 1 base lay between the germline ends. This CDR3 has 12 amino acids. CDR3: CASSHNTGELFF. The CDR3 bases are TGCGCCAGCAGCCATAACACCGGGGAGCTGTTTTTT.

The V gene is TRBV6-5, the J gene TRBJ1-6; TRBD1 might be the D (6 bases). Germline CDR1 reads MNHEY; CDR2 reads SVGAGI. The CDR3 runs to 16 residues. V was cut by 2 bases and J by 4 bases, with 12 bases left in between. The CDR3 here is CASSYGRTAYNSPLHF. CDR3 bases: TGTGCCAGCAGTTACGGTAGGACAGCATATAATTCACCCCTCCACTTT.

The table lists this clone with a count of one. The chain links TRBV7-6 to TRBJ2-1, with D unclear. CDR3 length: 14 amino acids. V was pared by 6 bases and J by 0 bases, with 9 bases between. The germline gives CDR1 SGHVS, CDR2 FNYEAQ. For the CDR3, the DNA is TGTGCCAGCAGAACCGACCCCTCCTACAATGAGCAGTTCTTC. Protein product: CASRTDPSYNEQFF.

The J gene is TRBJ2-7, the V gene TRBV5-1; TRBD1 agrees at 8 bases. The CDR3 has 17 residues. Germline CDR1 SGHRS, CDR2 YFSETQ. V trimming: 2 bases; J trimming: 2 bases; junction bases outside the gene matches: 12. DNA for the CDR3: TGCGCCAGCAGCTTAGGTAGACGGGGACAGGCGACCTACGAGCAGTACTTC. Translation gives CASSLGRRGQATYEQYF.

The chain joins TRBV6-6 to TRBJ2-1, with D possibly TRBD2 on 5 matching bases. CDR1 is MNHNY, CDR2 SVGAGI, per germline (reference sequence). The CDR3 contains 11 residues. The germline V and J ends were trimmed by 7 bases and 8 bases, with 9 bases remaining between them. The CDR3 here is CASTSKYEQFF. The CDR3 DNA follows: TGTGCCAGCACTAGCAAATATGAGCAGTTCTTC.

This rearrangement joins TRBV6-5 to TRBJ1-4, with D hard to call. V lost 1 base and J 11 bases, leaving 14 bases between the germline ends. The CDR3 has 14 amino acids. CDR1 is MNHEY and CDR2 is SVGAGI in the germline V gene. CDR3 amino acids: CASSYYGEGDKLFF. In DNA, the CDR3 is TGTGCCAGCAGTTACTACGGGGAGGGTGATAAACTGTTTTTT.

This clone was observed a handful of times. The CDR3 sequence: CASSYPAGKQYF. Here the CDR3 DNA reads TGTGCCAGCAGTTACCCGGCCGGCAAGCAGTATTTT. The chain employs TRBV6-5 and TRBJ2-3, with unresolved D. This CDR3 is 12 amino acids long. Trimming took 2 bases from V and 11 from J, leaving 11 bases between them. Germline V gives CDR1 MNHEY, CDR2 SVGAGI.

The chain couples TRBV19 to TRBJ1-3; D call uncertain. CDR1 and CDR2 from the germline V gene are LNHDA and SQIVND (reference sequence). The CDR3 is made up of 13 amino acids. The germline V and J ends were trimmed by 10 bases and 0 bases, with 10 bases remaining between them. The CDR3 region is CATLEFSGNTIYF. In DNA, the CDR3 is TGTGCCACCCTTGAATTCTCTGGAAACACCATATATTTT.